This TCR beta chain was sequenced in a study of blood T cell repertoires in COVID-19. Study-wide context: Sites across the United States, Italy and Spain contributed samples from acute and convalescent COVID-19. From T cells, B-cell-depleted T cells, or PBMCs came the material, which was cDNA or gDNA.

This clone was seen a handful of times. V lost 6 bases and J 7 bases, leaving 21 bases between the germline ends. Looked up from germline, CDR1 is MDHEN and CDR2 is SYDVKM. The CDR3 extends over 15 amino acids. Authors' processing steps: Quantification of nucleated cells was approximated via reference gene primer amplification. The data were produced by immunoSEQ multiplex PCR, yet TCRdb's version contains in-frame clones alone and is incomplete. V and J calls and clone size are as listed in that table; D and trimming were resolved from the DNA. The sample consists of about 240,000 clones, approximately 85% of them appearing once.

Sequencing was carried out using peripheral blood. The sequence was obtained from a woman in her sixties with active or convalescent COVID-19. The chain is built from TRBV28 and TRBJ1-2; D gene ambiguous. The CDR3, as DNA: TGTGCCAGCAGCCTCGGCAACTCGATGGCGGGTGGCTACACCTTC. This encodes CASSLGNSMAGGYTF.